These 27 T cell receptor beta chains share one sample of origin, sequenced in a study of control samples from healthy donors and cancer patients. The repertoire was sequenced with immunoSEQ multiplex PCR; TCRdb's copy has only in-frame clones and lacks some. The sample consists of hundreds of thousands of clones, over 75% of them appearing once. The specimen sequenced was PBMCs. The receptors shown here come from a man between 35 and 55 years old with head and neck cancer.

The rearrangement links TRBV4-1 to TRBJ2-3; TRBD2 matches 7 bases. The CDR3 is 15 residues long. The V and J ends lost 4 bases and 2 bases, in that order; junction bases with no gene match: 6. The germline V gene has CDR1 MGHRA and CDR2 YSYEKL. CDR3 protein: CASSRQRDYTDTQYF. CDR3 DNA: TGCGCCAGCAGCCGCCAGCGGGATTACACAGATACGCAGTATTTT.

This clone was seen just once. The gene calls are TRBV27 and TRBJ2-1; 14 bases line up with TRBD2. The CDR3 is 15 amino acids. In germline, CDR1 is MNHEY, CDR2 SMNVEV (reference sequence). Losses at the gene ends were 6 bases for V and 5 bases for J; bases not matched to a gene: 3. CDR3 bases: TGTGCCAGCAGCCGACTAGCGGGAGGGAACAATGAGCAGTTCTTC. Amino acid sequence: CASSRLAGGNNEQFF.

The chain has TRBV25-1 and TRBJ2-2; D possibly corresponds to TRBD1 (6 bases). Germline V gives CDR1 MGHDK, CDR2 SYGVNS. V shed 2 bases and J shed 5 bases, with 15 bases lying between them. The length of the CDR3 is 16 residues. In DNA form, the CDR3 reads TGTGCCAGCAGTGAAGGGACACTTAGGATTACCGGGGAGCTGTTTTTT. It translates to CASSEGTLRITGELFF.

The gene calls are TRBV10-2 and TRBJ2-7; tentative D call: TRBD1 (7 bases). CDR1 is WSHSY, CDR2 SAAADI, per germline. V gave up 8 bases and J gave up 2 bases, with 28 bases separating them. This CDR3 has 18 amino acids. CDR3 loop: CASRRGQGETGETYEQYF. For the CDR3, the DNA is TGCGCCAGCCGTCGGGGGCAGGGGGAGACAGGAGAAACCTACGAGCAGTACTTC.

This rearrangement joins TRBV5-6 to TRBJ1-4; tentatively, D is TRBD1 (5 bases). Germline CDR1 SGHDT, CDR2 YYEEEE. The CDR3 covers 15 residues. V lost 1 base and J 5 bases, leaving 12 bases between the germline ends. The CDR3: CASSLFRVANEKLFF. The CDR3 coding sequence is TGTGCCAGCAGCTTGTTCAGGGTAGCAAATGAAAAACTGTTTTTT.

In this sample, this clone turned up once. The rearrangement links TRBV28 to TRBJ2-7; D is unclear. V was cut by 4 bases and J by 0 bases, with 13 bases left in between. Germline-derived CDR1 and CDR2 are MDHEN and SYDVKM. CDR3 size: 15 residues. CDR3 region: CASSSIASSSYEQYF. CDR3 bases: TGTGCCAGCAGTTCTATAGCATCAAGCTCCTACGAGCAGTACTTC.

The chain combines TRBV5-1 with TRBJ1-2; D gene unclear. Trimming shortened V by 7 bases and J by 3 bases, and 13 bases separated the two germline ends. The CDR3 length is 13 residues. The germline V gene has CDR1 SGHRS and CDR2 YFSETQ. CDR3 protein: CASRPGGDYGYTF. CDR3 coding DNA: TGCGCCAGCCGCCCCGGCGGGGACTATGGCTACACCTTC.

The CDR3 DNA reads as TGTGCCAGCAGCCCTCGACTAGCGGGGGGCACAGATACGCAGTATTTT. It encodes CASSPRLAGGTDTQYF. The chain links TRBV7-8 to TRBJ2-3; 12 bases align to TRBD2. V dropped 5 bases and J dropped 1; count of bases not matched to a gene: 4. CDR3 length equals 16 residues. The germline V gene has CDR1 SGHVS and CDR2 FQNEAQ.

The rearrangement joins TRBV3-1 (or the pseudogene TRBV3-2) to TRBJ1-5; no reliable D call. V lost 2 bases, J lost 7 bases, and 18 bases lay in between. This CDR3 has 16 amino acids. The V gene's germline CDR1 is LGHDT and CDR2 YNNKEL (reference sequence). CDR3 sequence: CASSQLGAGDSQPQHF. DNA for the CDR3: TGTGCCAGCAGCCAACTCGGCGCCGGGGATTCACAGCCCCAGCATTTT.

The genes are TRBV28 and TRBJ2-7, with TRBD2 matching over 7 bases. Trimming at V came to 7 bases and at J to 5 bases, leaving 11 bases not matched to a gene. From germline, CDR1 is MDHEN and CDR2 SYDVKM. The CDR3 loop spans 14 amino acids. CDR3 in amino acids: CASTAGTTVNEQYF. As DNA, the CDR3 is TGTGCCAGCACAGCCGGGACTACCGTGAACGAGCAGTACTTC. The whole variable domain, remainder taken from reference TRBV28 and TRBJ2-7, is DVKVTQSSRYLVKRTGEKVFLECVQDMDHENMFWYRQDPGLGLRLIYFSYDVKMKEKGDIPEGYSVSREKKERFSLILESASTNQTSMYLCASTAGTTVNEQYFGPGTRLTVT.

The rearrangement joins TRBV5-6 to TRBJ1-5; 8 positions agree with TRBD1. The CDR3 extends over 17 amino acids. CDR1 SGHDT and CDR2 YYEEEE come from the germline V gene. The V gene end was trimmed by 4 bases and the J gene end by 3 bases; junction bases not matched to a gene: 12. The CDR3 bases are TGTGCCAGCAGCCGCCTCCGGGACAGGTGGAACAATCAGCCCCAGCATTTT. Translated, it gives CASSRLRDRWNNQPQHF. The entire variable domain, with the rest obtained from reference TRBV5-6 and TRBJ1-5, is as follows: DAGVTQSPTHLIKTRGQQVTLRCSPKSGHDTVSWYQQALGQGPQFIFQYYEEEERQRGNFPDRFSGHQFPNYSSELNVNALLLGDSALYLCASSRLRDRWNNQPQHFGDGTRLSIL.

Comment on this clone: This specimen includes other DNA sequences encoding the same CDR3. The CDR3 region is CATSRDIYGGYTEAFF. CDR3 nucleotides: TGTGCCACCAGCAGAGATATCTACGGGGGGTATACTGAAGCTTTCTTT. The rearrangement uses TRBV15 and TRBJ1-1, with D tentatively TRBD1 (5 bases). The CDR3 is made up of 16 amino acids. Germline values: CDR1 LNHNV, CDR2 YYDKDF (reference sequence). V shed 0 bases and J shed 5 bases, with 16 bases lying between them. Full variable domain (rest looked up from reference TRBV15 and TRBJ1-1): DAMVIQNPRYQVTQFGKPVTLSCSQTLNHNVMYWYQQKSSQAPKLLFHYYDKDFNNEADTPDNFQSRRPNTSFCFLDIRSPGLGDTAMYLCATSRDIYGGYTEAFFGQGTRLTVV.

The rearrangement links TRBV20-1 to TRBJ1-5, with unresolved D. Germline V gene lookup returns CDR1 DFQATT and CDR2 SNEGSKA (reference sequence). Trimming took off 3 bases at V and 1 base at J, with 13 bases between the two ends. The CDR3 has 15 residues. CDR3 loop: CSASRPPRSNQPQHF. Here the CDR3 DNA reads TGCAGTGCTAGTCGTCCCCCAAGGAGCAATCAGCCCCAGCATTTT.

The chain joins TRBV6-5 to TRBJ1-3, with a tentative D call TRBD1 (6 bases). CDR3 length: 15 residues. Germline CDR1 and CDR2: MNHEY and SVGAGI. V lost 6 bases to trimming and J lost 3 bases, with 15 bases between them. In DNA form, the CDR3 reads TGTGCCAGCAGCGCCCGCGAGGACAGTGGAAACACCATATATTTT. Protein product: CASSAREDSGNTIYF.

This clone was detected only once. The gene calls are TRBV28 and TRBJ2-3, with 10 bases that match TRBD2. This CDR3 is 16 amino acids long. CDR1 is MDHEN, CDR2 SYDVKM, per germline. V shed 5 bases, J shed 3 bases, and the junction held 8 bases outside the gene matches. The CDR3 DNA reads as TGTGCCAGCAGTCCCGCGGGACTAGCGACGACAGATACGCAGTATTTT. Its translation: CASSPAGLATTDTQYF.

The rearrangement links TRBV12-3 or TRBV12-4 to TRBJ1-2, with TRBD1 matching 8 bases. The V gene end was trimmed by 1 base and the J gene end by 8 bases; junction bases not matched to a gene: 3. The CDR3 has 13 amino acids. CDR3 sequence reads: CASSLGTGLGYTF. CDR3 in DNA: TGTGCCAGCAGTTTAGGGACAGGGCTGGGCTACACCTTC.

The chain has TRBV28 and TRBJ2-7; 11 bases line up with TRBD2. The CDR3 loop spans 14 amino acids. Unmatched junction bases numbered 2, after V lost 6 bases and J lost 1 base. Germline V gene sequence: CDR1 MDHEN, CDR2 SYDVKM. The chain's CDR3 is CASRSSGRSYEQYF. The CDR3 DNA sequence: TGTGCCAGCAGATCTAGCGGGAGGTCCTACGAGCAGTACTTC.

CDR3 residues: CAWERQGKTTEAFF. The DNA for the CDR3 is TGTGCCTGGGAACGACAGGGGAAGACCACTGAAGCTTTCTTT. The V call is TRBV30, the J call TRBJ1-1, with TRBD1 matching 8 bases. V dropped 5 bases and J dropped 4; count of bases not matched to a gene: 9. Germline V lookup: CDR1 GTSNPN, CDR2 SVGIG (reference sequence). The CDR3 runs to 14 residues.

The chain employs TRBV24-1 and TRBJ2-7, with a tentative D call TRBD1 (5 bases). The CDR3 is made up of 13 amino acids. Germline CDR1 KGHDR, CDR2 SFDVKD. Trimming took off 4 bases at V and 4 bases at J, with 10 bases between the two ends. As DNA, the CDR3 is TGTGCCACCAGTGACCCCGGACAATACGAGCAGTACTTC. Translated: CATSDPGQYEQYF.

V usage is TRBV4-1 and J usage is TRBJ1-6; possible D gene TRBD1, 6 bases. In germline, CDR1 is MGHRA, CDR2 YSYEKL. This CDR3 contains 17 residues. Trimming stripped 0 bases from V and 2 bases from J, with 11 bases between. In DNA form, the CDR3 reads TGCGCCAGCAGCCAAGAGTGGGGGCGCGCCTATAATTCACCCCTCCACTTT. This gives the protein CASSQEWGRAYNSPLHF.

This chain's CDR3 is CASSFYNRVGADTQYF. CDR3 nucleotide sequence: TGTGCCAGCAGCTTCTACAACAGGGTAGGGGCAGATACGCAGTATTTT. The chain carries TRBV5-6 and TRBJ2-3; perhaps TRBD1 as D (6 bases). V lost 2 bases to trimming and J lost 4 bases, with 17 bases between them. Germline assignment: CDR1 SGHDT and CDR2 YYEEEE. The CDR3 length is 16 residues.

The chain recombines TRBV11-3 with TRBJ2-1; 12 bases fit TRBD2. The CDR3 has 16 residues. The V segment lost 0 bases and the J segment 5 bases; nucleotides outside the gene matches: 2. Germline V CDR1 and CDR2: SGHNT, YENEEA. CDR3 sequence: CASSLEGLAGNNEQFF. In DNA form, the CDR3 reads TGTGCCAGCAGCTTAGAAGGACTAGCGGGGAACAATGAGCAGTTCTTC.

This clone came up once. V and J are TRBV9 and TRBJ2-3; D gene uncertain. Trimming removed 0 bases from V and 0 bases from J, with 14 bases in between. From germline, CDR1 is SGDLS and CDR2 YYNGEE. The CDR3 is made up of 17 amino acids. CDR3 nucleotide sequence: TGTGCCAGCAGCGTAGATGGCAGCTTCTCTAGCACAGATACGCAGTATTTT. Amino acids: CASSVDGSFSSTDTQYF.

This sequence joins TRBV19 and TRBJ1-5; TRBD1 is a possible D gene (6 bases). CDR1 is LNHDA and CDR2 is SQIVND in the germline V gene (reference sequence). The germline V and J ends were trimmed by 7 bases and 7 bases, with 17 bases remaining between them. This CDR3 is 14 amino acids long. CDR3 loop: CASNLQGRDQPQHF. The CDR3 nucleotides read TGTGCCAGTAATTTACAGGGTCGGGACCAGCCCCAGCATTTT.

The CDR3 DNA reads as TGTGCCAGCAAAGGGAGGAGAGGGAAAAACATTCAGTACTTC. It is translated as CASKGRRGKNIQYF. The chain is built from TRBV6-4 and TRBJ2-4, with D maybe TRBD2 (6 bases). The ends were cut back, 7 bases at V and 4 bases at J, with 14 bases in the middle. This CDR3 spans 14 amino acids. Germline V CDR1 and CDR2: MRHNA, SNTAGT.

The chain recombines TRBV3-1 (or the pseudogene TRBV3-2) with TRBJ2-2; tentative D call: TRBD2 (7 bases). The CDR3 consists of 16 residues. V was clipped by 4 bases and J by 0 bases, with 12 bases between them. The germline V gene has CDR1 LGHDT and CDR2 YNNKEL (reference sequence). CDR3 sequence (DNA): TGTGCCAGCAGCCTAGAGGGGGGGACGAACACCGGGGAGCTGTTTTTT. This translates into CASSLEGGTNTGELFF.

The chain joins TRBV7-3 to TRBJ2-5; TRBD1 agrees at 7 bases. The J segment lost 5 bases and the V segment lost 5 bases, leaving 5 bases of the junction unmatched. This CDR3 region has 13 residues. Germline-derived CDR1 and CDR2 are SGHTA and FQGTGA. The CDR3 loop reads CASSPTGLETQYF. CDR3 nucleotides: TGTGCCAGCAGCCCGACAGGGCTCGAGACCCAGTACTTC.